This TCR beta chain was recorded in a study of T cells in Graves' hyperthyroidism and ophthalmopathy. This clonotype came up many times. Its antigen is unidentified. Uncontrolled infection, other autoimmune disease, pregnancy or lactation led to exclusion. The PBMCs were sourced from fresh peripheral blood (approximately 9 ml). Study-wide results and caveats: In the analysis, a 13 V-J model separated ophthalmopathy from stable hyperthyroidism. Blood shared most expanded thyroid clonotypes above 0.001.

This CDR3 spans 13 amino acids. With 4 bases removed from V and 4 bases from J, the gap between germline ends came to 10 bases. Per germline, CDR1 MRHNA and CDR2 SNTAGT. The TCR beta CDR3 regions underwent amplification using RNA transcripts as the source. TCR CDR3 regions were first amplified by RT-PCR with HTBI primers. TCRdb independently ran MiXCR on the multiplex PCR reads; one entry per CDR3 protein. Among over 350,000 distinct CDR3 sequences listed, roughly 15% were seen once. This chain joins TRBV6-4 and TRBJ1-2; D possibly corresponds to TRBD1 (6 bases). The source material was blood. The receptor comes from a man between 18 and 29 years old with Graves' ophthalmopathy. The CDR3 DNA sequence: TGTGCCAGCAGTGCCGGGGACACCTATGGCTACACCTTC. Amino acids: CASSAGDTYGYTF.